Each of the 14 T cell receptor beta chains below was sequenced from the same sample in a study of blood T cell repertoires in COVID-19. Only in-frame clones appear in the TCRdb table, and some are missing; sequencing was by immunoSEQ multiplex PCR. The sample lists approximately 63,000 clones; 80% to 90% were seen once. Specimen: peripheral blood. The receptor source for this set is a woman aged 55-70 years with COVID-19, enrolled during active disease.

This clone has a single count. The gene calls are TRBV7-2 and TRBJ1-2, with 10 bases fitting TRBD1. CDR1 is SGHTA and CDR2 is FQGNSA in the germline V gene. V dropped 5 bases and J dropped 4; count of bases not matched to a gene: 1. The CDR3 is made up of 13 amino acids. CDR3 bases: TGTGCCAGCAGCCGGGACAGGGGCTATGGCTACACCTTC. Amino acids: CASSRDRGYGYTF.

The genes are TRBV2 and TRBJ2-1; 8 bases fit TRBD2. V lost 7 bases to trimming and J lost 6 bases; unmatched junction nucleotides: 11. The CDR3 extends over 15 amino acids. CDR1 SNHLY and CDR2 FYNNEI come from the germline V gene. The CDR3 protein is CASNLGAGGSNEQFF. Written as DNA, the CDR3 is TGTGCCAGCAACCTAGGGGCGGGAGGTAGCAATGAGCAGTTCTTC.

CDR3 residues: CASSVSTPRAGGPSSTDTQYF. The CDR3 coding sequence is TGTGCCAGCAGCGTGAGCACTCCGCGGGCGGGAGGGCCCTCGAGCACAGATACGCAGTATTTT. The genes are TRBV9 and TRBJ2-3; 9 nucleotides match TRBD2. V lost 2 bases to trimming and J lost 0 bases; unmatched junction nucleotides: 19. This CDR3 contains 21 residues. Germline CDR1 and CDR2: SGDLS and YYNGEE.

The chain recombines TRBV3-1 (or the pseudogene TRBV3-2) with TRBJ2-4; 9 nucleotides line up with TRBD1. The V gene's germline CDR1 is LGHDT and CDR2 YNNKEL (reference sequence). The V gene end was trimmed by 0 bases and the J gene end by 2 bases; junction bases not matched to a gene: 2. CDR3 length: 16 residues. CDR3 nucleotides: TGTGCCAGCAGCCAAGAAGGACAGGGGCCCAAAAACATTCAGTACTTC. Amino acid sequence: CASSQEGQGPKNIQYF.

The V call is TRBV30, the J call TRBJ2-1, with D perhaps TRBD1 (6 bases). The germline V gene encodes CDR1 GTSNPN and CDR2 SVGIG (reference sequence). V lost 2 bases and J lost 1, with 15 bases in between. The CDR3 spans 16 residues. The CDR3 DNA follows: TGTGCCTGGAGTTGGGGGCTGGACTGGTCCTACAATGAGCAGTTCTTC. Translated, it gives CAWSWGLDWSYNEQFF.

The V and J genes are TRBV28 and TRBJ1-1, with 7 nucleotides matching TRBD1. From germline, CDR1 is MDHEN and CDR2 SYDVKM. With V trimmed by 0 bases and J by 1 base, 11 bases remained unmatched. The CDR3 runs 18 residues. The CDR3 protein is CASSLWGPPGTENTEAFF. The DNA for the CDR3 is TGTGCCAGCAGTTTATGGGGTCCCCCCGGGACAGAGAACACTGAAGCTTTCTTT.

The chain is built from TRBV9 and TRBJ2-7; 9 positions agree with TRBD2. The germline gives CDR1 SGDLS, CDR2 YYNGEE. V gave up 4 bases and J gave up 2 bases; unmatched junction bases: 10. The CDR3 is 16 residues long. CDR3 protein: CASSSGLAPLAYEQYF. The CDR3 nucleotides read TGTGCCAGCAGCAGCGGACTAGCGCCTTTAGCCTACGAGCAGTACTTC.

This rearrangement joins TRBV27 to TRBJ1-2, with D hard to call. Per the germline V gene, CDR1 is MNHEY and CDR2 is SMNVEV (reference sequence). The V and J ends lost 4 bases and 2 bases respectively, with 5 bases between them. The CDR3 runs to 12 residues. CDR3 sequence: CASSSGNYGYTF. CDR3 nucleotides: TGTGCCAGCAGTTCCGGGAACTATGGCTACACCTTC.

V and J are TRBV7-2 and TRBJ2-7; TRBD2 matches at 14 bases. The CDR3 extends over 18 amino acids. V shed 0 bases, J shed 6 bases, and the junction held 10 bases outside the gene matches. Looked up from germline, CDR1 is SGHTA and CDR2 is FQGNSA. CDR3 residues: CASSLASGLAGVESEQYF. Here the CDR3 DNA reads TGTGCCAGCAGCTTAGCGTCGGGACTAGCGGGAGTAGAATCCGAGCAGTACTTC.

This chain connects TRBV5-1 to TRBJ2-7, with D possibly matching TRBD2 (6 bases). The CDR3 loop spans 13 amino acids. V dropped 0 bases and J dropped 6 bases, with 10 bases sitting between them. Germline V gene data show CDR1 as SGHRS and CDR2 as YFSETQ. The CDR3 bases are TGCGCCAGCAGCTTGGTCCGGGGGTCCGAGCAGTACTTC. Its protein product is CASSLVRGSEQYF.

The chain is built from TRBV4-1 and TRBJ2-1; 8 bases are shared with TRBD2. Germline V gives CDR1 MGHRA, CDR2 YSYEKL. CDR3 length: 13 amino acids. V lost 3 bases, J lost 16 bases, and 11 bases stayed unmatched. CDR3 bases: TGCGCCAGCAGCCATCAGGGGACTAGTTTCCTTTTCTTC. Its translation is CASSHQGTSFLFF.

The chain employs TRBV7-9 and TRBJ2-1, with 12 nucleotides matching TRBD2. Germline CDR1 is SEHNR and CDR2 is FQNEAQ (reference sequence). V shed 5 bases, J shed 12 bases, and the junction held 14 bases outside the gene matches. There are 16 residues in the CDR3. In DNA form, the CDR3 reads TGTGCCAGCAGCCACTCTAGCGGGAGGGCTAGGGAACGGCAGTTCTTC. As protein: CASSHSSGRARERQFF.

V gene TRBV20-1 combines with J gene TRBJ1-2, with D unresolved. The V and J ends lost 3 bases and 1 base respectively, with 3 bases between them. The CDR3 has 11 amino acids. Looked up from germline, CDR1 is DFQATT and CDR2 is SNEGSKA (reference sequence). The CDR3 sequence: CSASINYGYTF. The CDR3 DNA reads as TGCAGTGCTAGCATTAACTATGGCTACACCTTC.

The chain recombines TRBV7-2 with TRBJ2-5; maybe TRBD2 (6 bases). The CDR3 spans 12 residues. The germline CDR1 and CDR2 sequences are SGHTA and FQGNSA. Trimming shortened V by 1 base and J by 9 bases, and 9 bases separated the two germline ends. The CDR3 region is CASSLGRGSQYF. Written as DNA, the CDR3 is TGTGCCAGCAGCTTAGGGCGGGGTTCCCAGTACTTC.